One and the same sample provided the 9 T cell receptor beta chains below, sequenced in a study of cytomegalovirus exposure and HLA in healthy donors. PCR primers comprised 60 Vbeta and 13 Jbeta primers. Repertoires were generated with immunoSEQ multiplex PCR, while TCRdb's copy carries only in-frame clones and drops some. The table has approximately 160,000 clones, about three quarters seen once; the top ten hold around 2.5%. The sequencing input was PBMCs. The origin of the receptors is a woman between 40 and 50 years old in good health and CMV-seropositive.

The chain uses TRBV10-1 and TRBJ2-1; D is unclear. The length of the CDR3 is 15 residues. Trimming stripped 0 bases from V and 0 bases from J, with 6 bases between. Germline CDR1 WNHNN, CDR2 SYGVQD (reference sequence). The CDR3 region has the DNA TGCGCCAGCAGTGAGTCGGGCAGCTCCTACAATGAGCAGTTCTTC. It yields the protein CASSESGSSYNEQFF.

The chain employs TRBV19 and TRBJ2-2, with 7 bases identical to TRBD1. Trimming removed 10 bases from V and 4 bases from J; junction bases left unmatched: 9. The CDR3 has 14 amino acids. Germline values: CDR1 LNHDA, CDR2 SQIVND (reference sequence). The CDR3 here is CAINRGLGTGELFF. The CDR3 coding sequence is TGTGCCATTAACAGGGGTTTGGGCACCGGGGAGCTGTTTTTT.

This chain connects TRBV10-2 to TRBJ1-2, with D maybe TRBD1 (6 bases). In germline, CDR1 is WSHSY, CDR2 SAAADI. There are 13 residues in the CDR3. Deletions cut 3 bases from V and 7 bases from J, with 12 bases between. The CDR3 coding sequence is TGCGCCAGCAGTGATGGACAGAGAAGTGGCTACACCTTC. This gives the protein CASSDGQRSGYTF.

The V and J genes are TRBV7-8 and TRBJ2-5; 12 bases line up with TRBD2. The CDR3 is 17 amino acids. The germline gives CDR1 SGHVS, CDR2 FQNEAQ. With V trimmed by 0 bases and J by 2 bases, 4 bases remained unmatched. This chain's CDR3 is CASSLAHLAGGQETQYF. CDR3 DNA: TGTGCCAGCAGCTTAGCGCATCTAGCGGGAGGGCAAGAGACCCAGTACTTC.

This chain uses TRBV14 with TRBJ1-2, with TRBD1 matching over 9 bases. The CDR3 has 14 amino acids. V lost 4 bases and J lost 4; bases outside the gene matches: 4. Germline assignment: CDR1 SGHDN and CDR2 FVKESK. CDR3 loop: CASSPLGQGYGYTF. In nucleotides, the CDR3 is TGTGCCAGCAGCCCACTGGGACAGGGCTATGGCTACACCTTC.

CDR3 DNA: TGTGCCAGCAGCTTAGATCCGGGGGAGACCCAGTACTTC. Its translation: CASSLDPGETQYF. The V and J genes are TRBV7-2 and TRBJ2-5, with TRBD2 as a possible D gene (5 bases). Per the germline V gene, CDR1 is SGHTA and CDR2 is FQGNSA. V gave up 1 base and J gave up 5 bases, with 8 bases separating them. The CDR3 is 13 residues long.

The V and J genes are TRBV19 and TRBJ2-7, with 8 bases aligning to TRBD2. The CDR3 is 14 amino acids. CDR1 is LNHDA, CDR2 SQIVND, per germline (reference sequence). V lost 3 bases and J lost 2; bases outside the gene matches: 3. CDR3 coding DNA: TGTGCCAGTAGTATCGGGGGGGCCACCTACGAGCAGTACTTC. The encoded protein is CASSIGGATYEQYF.

V usage is TRBV27 and J usage is TRBJ1-5, with D perhaps matching TRBD1 (6 bases). Trimming shortened V by 5 bases and J by 0 bases, and 14 bases separated the two germline ends. This CDR3 contains 16 residues. CDR1 and CDR2 (germline): MNHEY, SMNVEV (reference sequence). Written as DNA, the CDR3 is TGTGCCAGCAGTAGGGCAGGGGCCTATAGCAATCAGCCCCAGCATTTT. Amino acid sequence: CASSRAGAYSNQPQHF.

Regarding this clone: A read error may produce the germline difference seen at one junction end. V usage is TRBV4-3 and J usage is TRBJ2-4, with D possibly matching TRBD1 (6 bases). The length of the CDR3 is 13 residues. CDR1 is LGHNA and CDR2 is YSLEER in the germline V gene. The CDR3 DNA sequence: TGCGCCAGCAGCCAAGATTTGCGAAACAGGGTCAACTTC. It codes for CASSQDLRNRVNF.